This T cell receptor beta chain was recovered during a study of T cell repertoires in cytomegalovirus infection. Overall study: In the study, CMV epitopes included recently identified HLA-C-restricted and well-studied HLA-B-restricted ones. It was the public TCR beta signatures that indicated both CMV infection and matching HLA type.

Using its own MiXCR run on the reads, TCRdb lists one record per CDR3 protein. The sample shows about 89,000 distinct CDR3 sequences, 25% to 30% of them seen only once. Details on this clonotype: Its antigen is undetermined.

This CDR3 spans 13 amino acids. V was trimmed by 2 bases and J by 3 bases, leaving 5 bases between them. Germline V gene data show CDR1 as MNHEY and CDR2 as SVGAGI. Study-wide findings and caveats: Predominance within the ex vivo response was attributable to HLA-C-restricted CMV-specific TCR beta clonotypes.

The V gene is TRBV6-5, the J gene TRBJ2-1, with D unclear. The clonotype comes from a human donor in good health (CMV status not recorded). Some clones in this sample may be carry-over from other donors' samples. Sequences were derived from CD8+ T cells from cultured PBMCs, sampled from culture after CMV antigen stimulation. DNA for the CDR3: TGTGCCAGCAGTTACGGGGTCTACAATGAGCAGTTCTTC. Protein: CASSYGVYNEQFF.